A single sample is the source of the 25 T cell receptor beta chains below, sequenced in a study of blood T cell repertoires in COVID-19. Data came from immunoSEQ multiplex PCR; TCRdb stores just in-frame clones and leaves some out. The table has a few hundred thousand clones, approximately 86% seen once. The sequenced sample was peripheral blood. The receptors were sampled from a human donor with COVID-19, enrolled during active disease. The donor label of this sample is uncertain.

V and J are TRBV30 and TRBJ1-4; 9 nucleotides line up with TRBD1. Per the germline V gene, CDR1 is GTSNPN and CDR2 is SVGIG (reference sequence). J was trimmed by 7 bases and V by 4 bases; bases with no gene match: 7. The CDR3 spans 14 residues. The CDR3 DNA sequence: TGTGCCTGGACCAAGGGACAGGGAGGTGAAAAACTGTTTTTT. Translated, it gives CAWTKGQGGEKLFF.

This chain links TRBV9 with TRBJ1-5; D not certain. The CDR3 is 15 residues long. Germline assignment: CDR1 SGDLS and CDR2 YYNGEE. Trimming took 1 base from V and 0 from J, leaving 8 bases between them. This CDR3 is CASSVLGDSNQPQHF. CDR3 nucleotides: TGTGCCAGCAGCGTACTCGGGGATAGCAATCAGCCCCAGCATTTT.

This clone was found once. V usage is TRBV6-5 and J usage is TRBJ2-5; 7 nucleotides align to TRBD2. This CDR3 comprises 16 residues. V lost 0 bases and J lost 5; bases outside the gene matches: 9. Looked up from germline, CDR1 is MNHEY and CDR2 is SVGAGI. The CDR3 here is CASSYSPSGRGETQYF. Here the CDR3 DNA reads TGTGCCAGCAGTTACTCCCCTAGCGGTCGGGGGGAGACCCAGTACTTC.

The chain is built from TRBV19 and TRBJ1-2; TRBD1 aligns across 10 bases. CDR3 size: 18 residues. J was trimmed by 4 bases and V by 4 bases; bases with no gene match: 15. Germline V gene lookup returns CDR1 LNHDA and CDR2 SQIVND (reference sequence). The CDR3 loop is CASSTRGDRGIFLYGYTF. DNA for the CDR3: TGTGCCAGTAGTACCCGGGGGGACAGGGGCATTTTTCTCTATGGCTACACCTTC.

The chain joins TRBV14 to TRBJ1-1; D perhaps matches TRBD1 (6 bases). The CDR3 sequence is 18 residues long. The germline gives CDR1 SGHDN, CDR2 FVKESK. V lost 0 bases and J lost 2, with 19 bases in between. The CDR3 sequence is CASSQDLRSPGANTEAFF. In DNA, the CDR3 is TGTGCCAGCAGCCAAGATCTGCGGTCGCCAGGGGCAAACACTGAAGCTTTCTTT.

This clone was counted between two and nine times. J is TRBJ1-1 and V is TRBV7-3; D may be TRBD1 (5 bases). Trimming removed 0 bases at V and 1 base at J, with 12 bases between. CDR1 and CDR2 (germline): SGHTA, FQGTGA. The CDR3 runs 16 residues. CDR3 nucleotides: TGTGCCAGCAGCTTAACTTCCGACGGGGGGAACACTGAAGCTTTCTTT. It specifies CASSLTSDGGNTEAFF.

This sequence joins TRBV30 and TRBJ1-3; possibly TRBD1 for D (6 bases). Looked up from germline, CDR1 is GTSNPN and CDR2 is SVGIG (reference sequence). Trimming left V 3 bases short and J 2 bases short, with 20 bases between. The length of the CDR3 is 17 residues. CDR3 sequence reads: CAWSVSDRLFAGNTIYF. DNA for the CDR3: TGTGCCTGGAGCGTCTCGGACAGATTATTTGCTGGAAACACCATATATTTT.

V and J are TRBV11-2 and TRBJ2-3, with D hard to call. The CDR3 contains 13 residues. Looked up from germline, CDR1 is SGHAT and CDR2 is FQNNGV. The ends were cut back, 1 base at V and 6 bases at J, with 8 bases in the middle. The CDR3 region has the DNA TGTGCCAGCAGCTTAGGCCCCCGGGATACGCAGTATTTT. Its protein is CASSLGPRDTQYF.

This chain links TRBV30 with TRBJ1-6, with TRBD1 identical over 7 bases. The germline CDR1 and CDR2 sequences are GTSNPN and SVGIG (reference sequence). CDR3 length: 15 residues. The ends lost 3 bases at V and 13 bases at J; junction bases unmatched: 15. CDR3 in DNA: TGTGCCTGGAGGGAGGGTTTGGACAGGAGATTTCCCCTCCACTTT. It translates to CAWREGLDRRFPLHF. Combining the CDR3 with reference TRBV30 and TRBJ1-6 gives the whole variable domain SQTIHQWPATLVQPVGSPLSLECTVEGTSNPNLYWYRQAAGRGLQLLFYSVGIGQISSEVPQNLSASRPQDRQFILSSKKLLLSDSGFYLCAWREGLDRRFPLHFGNGTRLTVT.

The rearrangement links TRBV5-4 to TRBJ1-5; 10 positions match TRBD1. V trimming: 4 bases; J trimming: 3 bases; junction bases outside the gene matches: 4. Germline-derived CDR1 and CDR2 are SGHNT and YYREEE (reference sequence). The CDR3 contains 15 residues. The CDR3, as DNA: TGTGCCAGCAGCCCCGGGACAGGGGACAATCAGCCCCAGCATTTT. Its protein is CASSPGTGDNQPQHF. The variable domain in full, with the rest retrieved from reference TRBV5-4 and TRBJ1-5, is ETGVTQSPTHLIKTRGQQVTLRCSSQSGHNTVSWYQQALGQGPQFIFQYYREEENGRGNFPPRFSGLQFPNYSSELNVNALELDDSALYLCASSPGTGDNQPQHFGDGTRLSIL.

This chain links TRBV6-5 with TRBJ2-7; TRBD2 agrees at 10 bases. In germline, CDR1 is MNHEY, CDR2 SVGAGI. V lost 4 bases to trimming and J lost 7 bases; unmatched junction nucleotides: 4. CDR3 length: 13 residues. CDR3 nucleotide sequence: TGTGCCAGCAGTTTAGCGGGAGGAAGGGAGCAGTACTTC. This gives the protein CASSLAGGREQYF.

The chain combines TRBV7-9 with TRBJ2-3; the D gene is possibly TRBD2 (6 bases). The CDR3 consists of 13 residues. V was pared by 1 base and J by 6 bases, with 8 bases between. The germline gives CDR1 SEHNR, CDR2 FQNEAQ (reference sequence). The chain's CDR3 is CASSLVAGDTQYF. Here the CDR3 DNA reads TGTGCCAGCAGCTTAGTGGCGGGGGATACGCAGTATTTT.

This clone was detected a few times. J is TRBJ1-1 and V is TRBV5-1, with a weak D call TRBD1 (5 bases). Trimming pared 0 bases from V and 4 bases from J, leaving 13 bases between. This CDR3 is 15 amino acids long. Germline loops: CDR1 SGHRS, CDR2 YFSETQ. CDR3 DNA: TGCGCCAGCAGCTTGGCCGCCACCGGGGGCACTGAAGCTTTCTTT. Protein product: CASSLAATGGTEAFF. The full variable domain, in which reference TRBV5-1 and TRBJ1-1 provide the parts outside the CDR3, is KAGVTQTPRYLIKTRGQQVTLSCSPISGHRSVSWYQQTPGQGLQFLFEYFSETQRNKGNFPGRFSGRQFSNSRSEMNVSTLELGDSALYLCASSLAATGGTEAFFGQGTRLTVV.

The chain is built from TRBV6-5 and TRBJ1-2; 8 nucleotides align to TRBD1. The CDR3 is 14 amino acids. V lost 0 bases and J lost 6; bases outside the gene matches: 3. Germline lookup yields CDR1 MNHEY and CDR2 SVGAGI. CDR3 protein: CASSYSGQGHGYTF. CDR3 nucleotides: TGTGCCAGCAGTTACTCTGGACAGGGCCATGGCTACACCTTC.

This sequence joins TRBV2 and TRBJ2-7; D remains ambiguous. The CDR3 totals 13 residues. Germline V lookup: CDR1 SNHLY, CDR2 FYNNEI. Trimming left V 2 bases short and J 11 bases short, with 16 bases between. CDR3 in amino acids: CASSERSDSVEYF. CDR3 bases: TGTGCCAGCAGTGAAAGGAGTGACTCTGTGGAGTACTTC. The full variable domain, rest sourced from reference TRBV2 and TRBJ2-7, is EPEVTQTPSHQVTQMGQEVILRCVPISNHLYFYWYRQILGQKVEFLVSFYNNEISEKSEIFDDQFSVERPDGSNFTLKIRSTKLEDSAMYFCASSERSDSVEYFGPGTRLTVT.

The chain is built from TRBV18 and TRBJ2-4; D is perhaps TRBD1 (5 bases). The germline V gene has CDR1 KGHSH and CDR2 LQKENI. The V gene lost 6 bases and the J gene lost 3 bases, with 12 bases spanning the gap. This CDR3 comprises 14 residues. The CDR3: CASSPERGKNIQYF. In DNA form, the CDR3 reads TGTGCCAGCTCCCCCGAAAGGGGCAAAAACATTCAGTACTTC.

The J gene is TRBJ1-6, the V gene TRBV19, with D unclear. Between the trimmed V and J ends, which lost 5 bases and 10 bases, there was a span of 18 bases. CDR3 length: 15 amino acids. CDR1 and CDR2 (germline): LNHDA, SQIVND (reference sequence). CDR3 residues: CASSVTAGPRSPLHF. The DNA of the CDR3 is TGTGCCAGTAGTGTTACTGCAGGCCCCAGGTCACCCCTCCACTTT.

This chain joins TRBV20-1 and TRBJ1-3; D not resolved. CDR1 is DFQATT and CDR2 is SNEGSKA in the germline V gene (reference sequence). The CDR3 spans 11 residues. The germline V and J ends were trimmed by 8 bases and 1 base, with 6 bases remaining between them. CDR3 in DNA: TGCAGTACAGCTTCTGGAAACACCATATATTTT. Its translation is CSTASGNTIYF.

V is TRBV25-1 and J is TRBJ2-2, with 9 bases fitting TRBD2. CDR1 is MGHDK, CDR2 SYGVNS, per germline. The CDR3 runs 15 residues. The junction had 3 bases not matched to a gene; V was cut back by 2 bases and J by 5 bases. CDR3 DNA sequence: TGTGCCAGCAGTGAACGCGGGAGGGGAACCGGGGAGCTGTTTTTT. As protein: CASSERGRGTGELFF.

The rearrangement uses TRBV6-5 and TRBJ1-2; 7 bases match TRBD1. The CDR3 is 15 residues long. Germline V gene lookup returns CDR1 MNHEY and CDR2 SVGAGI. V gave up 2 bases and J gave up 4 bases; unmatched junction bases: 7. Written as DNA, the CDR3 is TGTGCCAGCAGTTACAGACAGGGCGGATCCTATGGCTACACCTTC. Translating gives CASSYRQGGSYGYTF.

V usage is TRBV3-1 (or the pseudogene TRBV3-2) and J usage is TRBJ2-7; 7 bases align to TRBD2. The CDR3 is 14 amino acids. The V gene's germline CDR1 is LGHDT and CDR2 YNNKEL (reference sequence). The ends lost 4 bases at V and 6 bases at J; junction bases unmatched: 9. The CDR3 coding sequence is TGTGCCAGCAGCCTAGGACTAGATGGGGGCGAGCAGTACTTC. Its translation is CASSLGLDGGEQYF.

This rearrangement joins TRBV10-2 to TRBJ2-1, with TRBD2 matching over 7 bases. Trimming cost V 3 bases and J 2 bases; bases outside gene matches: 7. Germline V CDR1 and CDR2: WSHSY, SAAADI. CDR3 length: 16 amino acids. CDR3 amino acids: CASSDRSGTPYNEQFF. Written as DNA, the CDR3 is TGCGCCAGCAGTGATCGGAGCGGGACCCCCTACAATGAGCAGTTCTTC.

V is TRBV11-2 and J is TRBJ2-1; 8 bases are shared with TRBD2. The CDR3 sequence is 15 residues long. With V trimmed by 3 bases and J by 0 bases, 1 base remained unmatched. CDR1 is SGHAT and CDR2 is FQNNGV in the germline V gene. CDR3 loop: CASSFSGTSYNEQFF. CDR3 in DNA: TGTGCCAGCAGCTTTAGCGGGACCTCCTACAATGAGCAGTTCTTC.

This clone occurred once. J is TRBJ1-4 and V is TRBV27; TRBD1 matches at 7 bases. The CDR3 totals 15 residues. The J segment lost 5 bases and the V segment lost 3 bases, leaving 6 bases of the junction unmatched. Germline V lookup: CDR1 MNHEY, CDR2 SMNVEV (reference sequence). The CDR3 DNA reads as TGTGCCAGCAGTTTCCTGGGGACAGAAAATGAAAAACTGTTTTTT. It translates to CASSFLGTENEKLFF.

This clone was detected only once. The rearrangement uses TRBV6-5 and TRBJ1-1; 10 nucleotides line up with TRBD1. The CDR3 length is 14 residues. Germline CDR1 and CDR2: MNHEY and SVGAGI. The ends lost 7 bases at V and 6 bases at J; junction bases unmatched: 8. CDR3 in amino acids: CASTRQGAISEAFF. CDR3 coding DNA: TGTGCCAGCACCCGACAGGGGGCGATATCTGAAGCTTTCTTT.